The TCR beta chain described here comes from a study of blood T cell repertoires in COVID-19. The CDR3 sequence is 14 residues long. Germline V lookup: CDR1 SGHRS, CDR2 YFSETQ. V was cut by 0 bases and J by 3 bases, with 6 bases left in between. In the authors' workflow: Researchers report that nucleated cell counts were estimated from reference gene primer amplification. Sequenced by immunoSEQ multiplex PCR; TCRdb stores in-frame clones only, minus some. That table furnishes V, J and clone size, whereas the DNA furnished D and trimming. The data hold approximately 100,000 clones, with approximately 82% observed a single time.

Specimen: peripheral blood. The sequence was collected from a man between 65 and 85 years old with active or convalescent COVID-19. The rearrangement uses TRBV5-1 and TRBJ2-2; D remains ambiguous. This chain's CDR3 is CASSLDIYTGELFF. CDR3 coding DNA: TGCGCCAGCAGCTTGGACATTTACACCGGGGAGCTGTTTTTT.